The entry below gives a single TCR beta chain sequence along with its context. The entry originates in a study of control samples from healthy donors and cancer patients. Germline values: CDR1 SGHNT, CDR2 YYREEE (reference sequence). Trimming left V 4 bases short and J 0 bases short, with 14 bases between. This CDR3 is built from 15 residues. The assay was immunoSEQ multiplex PCR, and TCRdb's table has in-frame clones only and misses some. The sample lists roughly 80,000 clones, about 90% seen once, with under 2.5% in the top ten. The sequenced sample was PBMCs. The sequence came from a woman aged 55-69 years with head and neck cancer. The chain joins TRBV5-4 to TRBJ2-7; TRBD2 is a possible D gene (6 bases). As DNA, the CDR3 is TGTGCCAGCAGCCCAAGCGGGCCCTTCTCCTACGAGCAGTACTTC. Protein product: CASSPSGPFSYEQYF.